These 31 T cell receptor beta chains were sequenced from one sample in a study of blood T cell repertoires in COVID-19. Sequencing was performed with immunoSEQ multiplex PCR; in TCRdb, only in-frame clones are kept and a portion is missing. The sample has tens of thousands of clones, roughly 87% seen once. The source material was peripheral blood. All receptors derive from a woman aged 80 or over with active COVID-19.

The genes are TRBV3-1 (or the pseudogene TRBV3-2) and TRBJ1-3; D not certain. The V end was cut by 2 bases, the J end by 4 bases, with 6 bases between. The germline V gene encodes CDR1 LGHDT and CDR2 YNNKEL (reference sequence). This CDR3 has 13 amino acids. The CDR3 spells CASSQPGGNTIYF. The CDR3 DNA follows: TGTGCCAGCAGCCAACCCGGGGGAAACACCATATATTTT.

CDR3 in amino acids: CASSQNPGSYEQYF. CDR3 in DNA: TGTGCCAGCAGCCAAAACCCAGGCTCCTACGAGCAGTACTTC. V and J are TRBV3-1 (or the pseudogene TRBV3-2) and TRBJ2-7; D is undetermined. The CDR3 has 14 amino acids. The V end lost 2 bases, the J end lost 0 bases, and 8 bases lay between the germline ends. Germline CDR1 reads LGHDT; CDR2 reads YNNKEL (reference sequence).

The chain recombines TRBV19 with TRBJ2-3; D is possibly TRBD1 (5 bases). Germline-derived CDR1 and CDR2 are LNHDA and SQIVND (reference sequence). Trimming took off 4 bases at V and 10 bases at J, with 9 bases between the two ends. The CDR3 covers 11 residues. For the CDR3, the DNA is TGTGCCAGTAGTACAGGGATGGCGCAGTATTTT. It specifies CASSTGMAQYF. Complete variable domain (other parts from reference TRBV19 and TRBJ2-3): DGGITQSPKYLFRKEGQNVTLSCEQNLNHDAMYWYRQDPGQGLRLIYYSQIVNDFQKGDIAEGYSVSREKKESFPLTVTSAQKNPTAFYLCASSTGMAQYFGPGTRLTVL.

This chain joins TRBV10-1 and TRBJ1-1, with unresolved D. The CDR3 consists of 13 residues. Germline CDR1 is WNHNN and CDR2 is SYGVQD (reference sequence). Trimming shortened V by 0 bases and J by 4 bases, and 6 bases separated the two germline ends. This CDR3 is CASSESEFTEAFF. The DNA for the CDR3 is TGCGCCAGCAGTGAGTCGGAGTTCACTGAAGCTTTCTTT.

The genes are TRBV18 and TRBJ1-5, with D tentatively TRBD1 (5 bases). The V gene lost 5 bases and the J gene lost 4 bases, with 12 bases spanning the gap. This CDR3 comprises 14 residues. Germline V gene lookup returns CDR1 KGHSH and CDR2 LQKENI. The CDR3 reads CASSGAPSNQPQHF. For the CDR3, the DNA is TGTGCCAGCTCAGGGGCTCCAAGTAATCAGCCCCAGCATTTT.

This chain links TRBV11-3 with TRBJ2-6, with 9 bases identical to TRBD1. This CDR3 region has 16 residues. Germline CDR1 reads SGHNT; CDR2 reads YENEEA. The junction had 5 bases not matched to a gene; V was cut back by 5 bases and J by 3 bases. The CDR3 nucleotides read TGTGCCAGCAGCACGACAGGGGGGTATGGGGCCAACGTCCTGACTTTC. This translates into CASSTTGGYGANVLTF.

The chain recombines TRBV13 with TRBJ1-1, with TRBD1 matching 7 bases. The CDR3 extends over 14 amino acids. Per the germline V gene, CDR1 is PRHDT and CDR2 is FYEKMQ (reference sequence). V lost 5 bases and J lost 9; bases outside the gene matches: 12. CDR3 coding DNA: TGTGCCAGCAGCACAACAACCTGGACAGGAAAAGCTTTCTTT. It specifies CASSTTTWTGKAFF.

The CDR3 DNA is TGTGCCAGCAGGTCCGACAGGGCCCACGAGCAGTACTTC. Its translation: CASRSDRAHEQYF. The rearrangement joins TRBV11-2 to TRBJ2-7; 7 nucleotides match TRBD1. Unmatched junction bases numbered 7, after V lost 6 bases and J lost 5 bases. This CDR3 is built from 13 residues. The germline CDR1 and CDR2 sequences are SGHAT and FQNNGV.

The chain combines TRBV19 with TRBJ1-6, with 10 bases matching TRBD1. Trimming took 7 bases from V and 7 from J; bases not matched to a gene: 4. CDR3 size: 14 residues. CDR1 is LNHDA and CDR2 is SQIVND in the germline V gene (reference sequence). In DNA, the CDR3 is TGTGCCAGTAAACCGGGACAGGGGAATTCACCCCTCCACTTT. Protein: CASKPGQGNSPLHF.

This clone is a singleton in its sample. The V and J genes are TRBV7-9 and TRBJ2-7, with D possibly matching TRBD1 (6 bases). The CDR3 length is 14 residues. Germline V gives CDR1 SEHNR, CDR2 FQNEAQ (reference sequence). V dropped 3 bases and J dropped 1 base, with 10 bases sitting between them. The CDR3 reads CASSLTGASYEQYF. The CDR3 bases are TGTGCCAGCAGCTTGACAGGCGCTTCCTACGAGCAGTACTTC.

The chain combines TRBV12-5 with TRBJ2-5, with 11 positions matching TRBD1. Germline-derived CDR1 and CDR2 are LGHNT and FRNRAP. The V and J ends lost 5 bases and 2 bases, in that order; junction bases with no gene match: 4. The CDR3 totals 15 residues. In DNA, the CDR3 is TGTGCTAGTGGTAAAGGGACAGGGGGACAAGAGACCCAGTACTTC. Protein: CASGKGTGGQETQYF.

The chain recombines TRBV27 with TRBJ2-1, with D perhaps matching TRBD2 (6 bases). Trimming cost V 5 bases and J 4 bases, with 15 bases left between them. The germline gives CDR1 MNHEY, CDR2 SMNVEV (reference sequence). The CDR3 consists of 15 residues. Here the CDR3 reads CASSGTGVTYNEQFF. The CDR3 coding sequence is TGTGCCAGCAGTGGGACGGGGGTTACTTACAATGAGCAGTTCTTC.

The V and J genes are TRBV27 and TRBJ1-6; no definite D call. Germline values: CDR1 MNHEY, CDR2 SMNVEV (reference sequence). The V end lost 3 bases, the J end lost 7 bases, and 4 bases lay between the germline ends. The length of the CDR3 is 12 residues. In nucleotides, the CDR3 is TGTGCCAGCAGTTTCTTGAATTCACCCCTCCACTTT. Translation: CASSFLNSPLHF.

The gene calls are TRBV30 and TRBJ1-4; D may be TRBD1 (5 bases). The CDR3 totals 15 residues. Germline V lookup: CDR1 GTSNPN, CDR2 SVGIG (reference sequence). V lost 3 bases to trimming and J lost 7 bases, with 18 bases between them. The CDR3 bases are TGTGCCTGGAGAACTATACAAGGGGTTTCTGAAAAACTGTTTTTT. Protein product: CAWRTIQGVSEKLFF.

A few counts support this clone. The CDR3 reads CASSLEGQGITEAFF. CDR3 sequence (DNA): TGTGCCAGCAGCTTAGAGGGACAGGGAATTACTGAAGCTTTCTTT. The chain recombines TRBV7-2 with TRBJ1-1, with 9 positions matching TRBD1. Germline CDR1 reads SGHTA; CDR2 reads FQGNSA. The junction had 5 bases not matched to a gene; V was cut back by 1 base and J by 5 bases. The CDR3 loop spans 15 amino acids. The full variable domain, its missing parts supplied by reference TRBV7-2 and TRBJ1-1, is GAGVSQSPSNKVTEKGKDVELRCDPISGHTALYWYRQSLGQGLEFLIYFQGNSAPDKSGLPSDRFSAERTGGSVSTLTIQRTQQEDSAVYLCASSLEGQGITEAFFGQGTRLTVV.

This chain links TRBV5-4 with TRBJ2-7, with a weak D call TRBD2 (7 bases). Per the germline V gene, CDR1 is SGHNT and CDR2 is YYREEE (reference sequence). This CDR3 has 16 residues. V was shortened by 0 bases and J by 4 bases, with 17 bases between the two germline ends. In nucleotides, the CDR3 is TGTGCCAGCAGCTTGGACAGCGCGGGGGCCAGTTACGAGCAGTACTTC. Translated: CASSLDSAGASYEQYF.

The rearrangement uses TRBV7-2 and TRBJ2-5; 7 bases fit TRBD2. Germline V lookup: CDR1 SGHTA, CDR2 FQGNSA. V lost 1 base, J lost 0 bases, and 5 bases stayed unmatched. The CDR3 sequence is 16 residues long. The CDR3 region is CASSLVASGHQETQYF. The DNA of the CDR3 is TGTGCCAGCAGCTTAGTGGCTAGCGGACACCAAGAGACCCAGTACTTC. The full variable domain, its missing parts supplied by reference TRBV7-2 and TRBJ2-5, is GAGVSQSPSNKVTEKGKDVELRCDPISGHTALYWYRQSLGQGLEFLIYFQGNSAPDKSGLPSDRFSAERTGGSVSTLTIQRTQQEDSAVYLCASSLVASGHQETQYFGPGTRLLVL.

The chain is built from TRBV4-3 and TRBJ1-1; no clear D. This CDR3 is built from 14 residues. Between the trimmed V and J ends, which lost 0 bases and 4 bases, there was a span of 9 bases. Germline V lookup: CDR1 LGHNA, CDR2 YSLEER. The CDR3 spells CASSQDLGVTEAFF. The CDR3, as DNA: TGCGCCAGCAGCCAAGATCTGGGAGTCACTGAAGCTTTCTTT.

The chain has TRBV2 and TRBJ2-3; D gene unclear. CDR1 is SNHLY, CDR2 FYNNEI, per germline. Trimming cost V 6 bases and J 10 bases, with 20 bases left between them. The CDR3 contains 14 residues. This CDR3 is CASRAPGGLVAQYF. For the CDR3, the DNA is TGTGCCAGCAGGGCCCCCGGCGGTTTGGTTGCGCAGTATTTT.

In this sample, this clone turned up once. The chain recombines TRBV11-2 with TRBJ1-2; D is uncertain. CDR1 is SGHAT, CDR2 FQNNGV, per germline. This CDR3 has 14 residues. V dropped 4 bases and J dropped 2 bases, with 11 bases sitting between them. CDR3 nucleotide sequence: TGTGCCAGCAGCTCCCCCTTCGGGAACTATGGCTACACCTTC. Its translation is CASSSPFGNYGYTF.

The rearrangement links TRBV2 to TRBJ1-6, with D perhaps matching TRBD1 (6 bases). The CDR3 is 15 amino acids. Looked up from germline, CDR1 is SNHLY and CDR2 is FYNNEI. Trimming removed 6 bases at V and 10 bases at J, with 19 bases between. DNA of the CDR3: TGTGCCAGCAGAGCCTCGGGACATGTCGGCTCACCCCTCCACTTT. Residues: CASRASGHVGSPLHF.

The CDR3 sequence is CASRDSLLQANYGYTF. CDR3 coding DNA: TGTGCCAGCAGGGACAGCCTCCTCCAGGCTAACTATGGCTACACCTTC. V usage is TRBV11-2 and J usage is TRBJ1-2, with D perhaps TRBD1 (6 bases). The CDR3 loop spans 16 amino acids. Germline V gene sequence: CDR1 SGHAT, CDR2 FQNNGV. Trimming stripped 6 bases from V and 0 bases from J, with 17 bases between. The full variable domain, with the rest looked up from reference TRBV11-2 and TRBJ1-2, is EAGVAQSPRYKIIEKRQSVAFWCNPISGHATLYWYQQILGQGPKLLIQFQNNGVVDDSQLPKDRFSAERLKGVDSTLKIQPAKLEDSAVYLCASRDSLLQANYGYTFGSGTRLTVV.

The chain employs TRBV5-1 and TRBJ2-1, with TRBD1 matching 9 bases. In germline, CDR1 is SGHRS, CDR2 YFSETQ. This CDR3 has 15 amino acids. V dropped 4 bases and J dropped 3; count of bases not matched to a gene: 5. The CDR3 DNA is TGCGCCAGCAGCGGAGACAGGGGGTACTACAATGAGCAGTTCTTC. This gives the protein CASSGDRGYYNEQFF.

The chain employs TRBV27 and TRBJ1-3; tentatively, D is TRBD1 (6 bases). V was clipped by 3 bases and J by 2 bases, with 8 bases between them. CDR1 MNHEY and CDR2 SMNVEV come from the germline V gene (reference sequence). The CDR3 sequence is 14 residues long. CDR3 in amino acids: CASSLAGAGNTIYF. In DNA, the CDR3 is TGTGCCAGCAGTTTGGCAGGGGCTGGAAACACCATATATTTT.

The chain employs TRBV18 and TRBJ1-1, with 8 bases fitting TRBD1. The CDR3 is 14 residues long. CDR1 is KGHSH, CDR2 LQKENI, per germline. V gave up 5 bases and J gave up 4 bases; unmatched junction bases: 6. The CDR3 sequence: CASSLADRGTEAFF. CDR3 in DNA: TGTGCCAGCTCATTGGCAGACAGGGGCACTGAAGCTTTCTTT.

The chain carries TRBV13 and TRBJ2-6, with TRBD2 matching over 8 bases. The junction had 6 bases not matched to a gene; V was cut back by 8 bases and J by 0 bases. CDR1 is PRHDT and CDR2 is FYEKMQ in the germline V gene (reference sequence). CDR3 size: 16 residues. CDR3 region: CASSTSGYSGANVLTF. CDR3 in DNA: TGTGCCAGCTCTACTAGCGGTTACTCTGGGGCCAACGTCCTGACTTTC.

The chain carries TRBV5-1 and TRBJ1-2; D remains unclear. The V gene lost 1 base and the J gene lost 6 bases, with 22 bases spanning the gap. This CDR3 is 17 amino acids long. The germline CDR1 and CDR2 sequences are SGHRS and YFSETQ. CDR3 loop: CASSLLGPTLVSDGYTF. In DNA, the CDR3 is TGCGCCAGCAGCTTGCTTGGTCCGACTCTAGTCTCGGATGGCTACACCTTC.

This chain uses TRBV28 with TRBJ1-5, with D possibly matching TRBD1 (5 bases). V shed 7 bases and J shed 6 bases, with 10 bases lying between them. The length of the CDR3 is 12 residues. Germline CDR1 and CDR2: MDHEN and SYDVKM. CDR3 bases: TGTGCCAGCACAACAGGTCCTCAGCCCCAGCATTTT. Residues: CASTTGPQPQHF. Drawing the rest from reference TRBV28 and TRBJ1-5, the complete variable domain is DVKVTQSSRYLVKRTGEKVFLECVQDMDHENMFWYRQDPGLGLRLIYFSYDVKMKEKGDIPEGYSVSREKKERFSLILESASTNQTSMYLCASTTGPQPQHFGDGTRLSIL.

The V call is TRBV4-1, the J call TRBJ2-5, with TRBD1 matching over 9 bases. V shed 5 bases, J shed 3 bases, and the junction held 10 bases outside the gene matches. Germline loops: CDR1 MGHRA, CDR2 YSYEKL. This CDR3 region has 16 residues. CDR3 nucleotides: TGCGCCAGCAGCTTATCAACTCGGACAGGGGAAGAGACCCAGTACTTC. This gives the protein CASSLSTRTGEETQYF.

This chain connects TRBV18 to TRBJ2-1, with 7 bases fitting TRBD1. The CDR3 runs to 15 residues. J gave up 3 bases and V 1 base, and 3 bases lay outside the gene matches. Germline V CDR1 and CDR2: KGHSH, LQKENI. CDR3 DNA sequence: TGTGCCAGCTCACCACTCGGACAGGTCTACAATGAGCAGTTCTTC. Translation: CASSPLGQVYNEQFF. Based on the CDR3 plus reference TRBV18 and TRBJ2-1, the full variable domain is NAGVMQNPRHLVRRRGQEARLRCSPMKGHSHVYWYRQLPEEGLKFMVYLQKENIIDESGMPKERFSAEFPKEGPSILRIQQVVRGDSAAYFCASSPLGQVYNEQFFGPGTRLTVL.

The chain recombines TRBV2 with TRBJ2-3; the D gene is possibly TRBD2 (6 bases). Germline V gene lookup returns CDR1 SNHLY and CDR2 FYNNEI. V dropped 5 bases and J dropped 2 bases, with 17 bases sitting between them. The CDR3 is made up of 16 amino acids. CDR3 in DNA: TGTGCCAGCAGTCAGTCTAGCGTGGGGAACACAGATACGCAGTATTTT. It translates to CASSQSSVGNTDTQYF. The variable domain in full, with the rest retrieved from reference TRBV2 and TRBJ2-3, is EPEVTQTPSHQVTQMGQEVILRCVPISNHLYFYWYRQILGQKVEFLVSFYNNEISEKSEIFDDQFSVERPDGSNFTLKIRSTKLEDSAMYFCASSQSSVGNTDTQYFGPGTRLTVL.